This is a list of T cell receptor beta chains from one sample in a study of T cell responses to AZD1222 COVID-19 vaccine. TCRdb's copy holds only in-frame clones and misses some; the assay was immunoSEQ multiplex PCR. In the table there are 150,000 or so clones, approximately 91% of which are singletons. The source was peripheral blood, collected 28 days after the second AZD1222 dose. The receptor set was obtained from an adult who received the AZD1222 COVID-19 vaccine. The CDR3 runs from the conserved cysteine through the conserved F or W. The order of the fields is D gene, J gene, V gene, clone size, CDR3 protein, CDR3 DNA. D genes are given only for firm matches. A clone size is listed for some rows: how often the clone was seen (once, few, many), or a class if it is expanded.

>-|TRBJ1-1|TRBV18|once
CASSPLGRGYTEAFF
TGTGCCAGCTCACCACTGGGAAGGGGTTACACTGAAGCTTTCTTT
>TRBD2|TRBJ2-1|TRBV28|-
CASGLAGGSVNEQFF
TGTGCCAGTGGACTAGCGGGAGGGTCGGTCAATGAGCAGTTCTTC
>-|TRBJ1-1|TRBV5-6|-
CASSRANVGYTEAFF
TGTGCCAGCAGCCGGGCCAATGTTGGGTACACTGAAGCTTTCTTT
>-|TRBJ1-1|TRBV12-3/TRBV12-4|few
CASSLQGATEAFF
TGTGCCAGCAGTCTACAGGGAGCCACTGAAGCTTTCTTT
>-|TRBJ1-2|TRBV18|-
CASSTERGGGYTF
TGTGCCAGCTCAACGGAACGGGGGGGCGGCTACACCTTC
>TRBD2|TRBJ2-5|TRBV4-1|-
CASSQPPSGIQETQYF
TGCGCCAGCAGCCAACCTCCAAGCGGGATCCAAGAGACCCAGTACTTC
>-|TRBJ1-3|TRBV3-1/TRBV3-2|-
CASSRFLQGPGNTIYF
TGTGCCAGCAGCCGATTCTTACAGGGCCCTGGAAACACCATATATTTT
>-|TRBJ2-1|TRBV29-1|-
CSGGSAGNEQFF
TGCAGCGGAGGGAGTGCGGGCAATGAGCAGTTCTTC
>TRBD1|TRBJ1-6|TRBV5-6|-
CASSWTGTVNSPLHF
TGTGCCAGCAGCTGGACCGGGACAGTTAATTCACCCCTCCACTTT
>TRBD2|TRBJ2-2|TRBV2|-
CASGGGANTGELFF
TGTGCCAGCGGTGGGGGGGCGAACACCGGGGAGCTGTTTTTT
>TRBD2|TRBJ2-7|TRBV6-1|-
CASSEVGTSGRVGEQYF
TGTGCCAGCAGTGAAGTGGGCACTAGCGGGAGAGTGGGCGAGCAGTACTTC
>TRBD1|TRBJ1-4|TRBV30|once
CAWSPRTGRSVKLFF
TGTGCCTGGAGTCCTAGGACAGGACGATCTGTGAAACTGTTTTTT
>-|TRBJ1-1|TRBV10-3|-
CAISESKALAFF
TGTGCCATCAGTGAGTCGAAGGCGCTGGCTTTCTTT
>-|TRBJ1-1|TRBV7-2|-
CASSEQGNTEAFF
TGTGCCAGCAGCGAACAGGGGAACACTGAAGCTTTCTTT
>TRBD2|TRBJ2-4|TRBV4-1|-
CASSQDRVRVNQREDKNIQYF
TGCGCCAGCAGCCAAGATCGAGTTCGGGTCAATCAGCGGGAGGACAAAAACATTCAGTACTTC
>-|TRBJ1-2|TRBV2|-
CASSVQTNYGYTF
TGTGCCAGCAGTGTCCAGACTAACTATGGCTACACCTTC
>-|TRBJ1-2|TRBV5-6|-
CASSLAQVPLFGYTF
TGTGCCAGCAGCTTGGCCCAGGTCCCTCTGTTCGGCTACACCTTC
>-|TRBJ1-5|TRBV9|-
CASSVEGSNQPQHF
TGTGCCAGCAGCGTAGAGGGTAGCAATCAGCCCCAGCATTTT
>-|TRBJ2-2|TRBV6-6|-
CASSWVGELFF
TGTGCCAGCAGTTGGGTAGGGGAGCTGTTTTTT
>-|TRBJ2-1|TRBV9|once
CASSVVGLRSSYNEQFF
TGTGCCAGCAGCGTAGTGGGGCTCCGGAGCTCCTACAATGAGCAGTTCTTC
>TRBD1|TRBJ2-7|TRBV19|-
CANDRDREQYF
TGTGCCAACGACAGGGACAGGGAGCAGTACTTC
>TRBD1|TRBJ1-1|TRBV4-1|-
CASRYRDRGFDTEAFF
TGCGCCAGCAGATACCGGGACAGGGGTTTCGACACTGAAGCTTTCTTT
>-|TRBJ1-1|TRBV20-1|once
CSAWDLPEAFF
TGCAGTGCTTGGGACCTCCCTGAAGCTTTCTTT
>-|TRBJ2-7|TRBV11-2|-
CASSLDRPGSDEQYF
TGTGCCAGCAGCTTAGATCGACCCGGTTCGGACGAGCAGTACTTC
>-|TRBJ1-6|TRBV5-1|-
CASSLRETYNSPLHF
TGCGCCAGCAGCTTAAGAGAGACCTATAATTCACCCCTCCACTTT
>-|TRBJ2-1|TRBV1|-
CTSSQDRLLTGGREGLDNEQFF
TGCACCAGCAGCCAAGATCGTTTGCTGACAGGGGGCCGGGAGGGCCTCGACAATGAGCAGTTCTTC
>-|TRBJ1-2|TRBV6-1|-
CASSEGRGSGYGYTF
TGTGCCAGCAGTGAAGGGAGGGGTAGTGGCTATGGCTACACCTTC
>-|TRBJ2-7|TRBV7-3|-
CASSLAPLYEQYF
TGTGCCAGCAGCTTAGCCCCACTGTACGAGCAGTACTTC
>-|TRBJ2-3|TRBV6-2/TRBV6-3|-
CASSLGPDTQYF
TGTGCCAGCAGCTTGGGACCGGATACGCAGTATTTT
>-|TRBJ2-2|TRBV7-8|-
CASSLRRGVDGELFF
TGTGCCAGCAGCTTACGGAGGGGGGTCGACGGGGAGCTGTTTTTT
>TRBD2|TRBJ2-7|TRBV6-5|-
CASSQTLAGVEQYF
TGTGCCAGCAGTCAAACACTAGCGGGAGTCGAGCAGTACTTC
>-|TRBJ1-5|TRBV7-8|-
CASSLEAPSHYQPQHF
TGTGCCAGCAGCTTAGAGGCCCCTTCACATTATCAGCCCCAGCATTTT
>TRBD1|TRBJ1-1|TRBV9|-
CASSARDRDTEAFF
TGTGCCAGCAGCGCTAGGGACAGGGACACTGAAGCTTTCTTT
>-|TRBJ2-1|TRBV7-2|-
CASSLGKGTYNEQFF
TGTGCCAGCAGCTTAGGGAAAGGGACCTACAATGAGCAGTTCTTC
>TRBD1|TRBJ1-2|TRBV6-5|-
CASRDSRGYGYTF
TGTGCCAGTCGGGACAGCCGGGGCTATGGCTACACCTTC
>TRBD2|TRBJ2-1|TRBV19|once
CASSIRAGGGYNEQFF
TGTGCCAGTAGTATTAGGGCGGGAGGGGGGTACAATGAGCAGTTCTTC